This T cell receptor beta chain was found in a study of shared clonotypes between healthy human individuals. This clone was seen a handful of times. Other DNA sequences from this sample encode an identical CDR3 as well. Germline CDR1 reads SGDLS; CDR2 reads YYNGEE. The CDR3 totals 14 residues. V lost 2 bases, J lost 3 bases, and 11 bases lay in between. The table came from immunoSEQ multiplex PCR; TCRdb's copy has only in-frame clones and leaves some out. This sample has 2 million to 2.5 million clones; over 90% occur once, and the top ten carry about 0.41%. This TCR came from a man younger than 35 in good health. Some clones in this sample may be carry-over from other donors' samples. The J gene is TRBJ1-1, the V gene TRBV9, with D tentatively TRBD1 (6 bases). Source material: naive CD4+ T cells from PBMCs. Indicated subset: CD45RA+ positively selected. The CDR3 protein is CASSVDGGYTEAFF. The CDR3 coding sequence is TGTGCCAGCAGCGTGGATGGGGGCTACACTGAAGCTTTCTTT.